The 17 T cell receptor beta chains given below trace back to one sample, sequenced in a study of T-cell reconstitution after alpha-beta-depleted transplantation in children. The authors prepared the TCRbeta library with unique molecular identifiers. One entry per CDR3 protein results from TCRdb running MiXCR on the PCR reads. Of approximately 83,000 distinct CDR3 sequences in the sample, 10% to 15% were seen once. This specimen was PBMCs from the stem cell graft donor, taken from the stem cell graft. The receptor set was obtained from a human donor who donated a stem cell graft to a child with inherited bone marrow failure.

This clonotype showed up many times. V gene TRBV7-2 combines with J gene TRBJ2-1; D may correspond to TRBD1 or TRBD2 (5 bases each). V lost 5 bases and J 2 bases, leaving 19 bases between the germline ends. Looked up from germline, CDR1 is SGHTA and CDR2 is FQGNSA. The CDR3 is 17 residues long. The CDR3 protein is CASSPPGPSRPYNEQFF. The CDR3 DNA reads TGTGCCAGCAGCCCCCCGGGACCCTCCCGTCCCTACAATGAGCAGTTCTTC.

This clonotype was observed many times. CDR3 DNA sequence: TGCGCCAGCAGCCGAGGAGGGGGGGACAGTCATGAAAAACTGTTTTTT. This encodes CASSRGGGDSHEKLFF. This chain connects TRBV4-3 to TRBJ1-4, with 7 nucleotides matching TRBD1. V was pared by 4 bases and J by 6 bases, with 11 bases of the junction left unmatched. CDR3 length: 16 residues. The germline CDR1 and CDR2 sequences are LGHNA and YSLEER.

Many counts were recorded for this clonotype. This rearrangement joins TRBV10-3 to TRBJ1-5, with 10 positions matching TRBD1. The CDR3 extends over 18 amino acids. Germline V gene data show CDR1 as ENHRY and CDR2 as SYGVKD. Trimming took 6 bases from V and 1 from J; bases not matched to a gene: 12. CDR3 DNA: TGTGCCATCAGGCACCGGGACAGGGGTTATTGGAGCAATCAGCCCCAGCATTTT. The encoded protein is CAIRHRDRGYWSNQPQHF.

There are many counts of this clonotype. The chain joins TRBV5-1 to TRBJ2-1; D not certain. Germline assignment: CDR1 SGHRS and CDR2 YFSETQ. The V and J ends lost 5 bases and 0 bases respectively, with 6 bases between them. CDR3 length: 13 amino acids. For the CDR3, the DNA is TGCGCCAGCAGGAAGGCCTCCTACAATGAGCAGTTCTTC. Its protein is CASRKASYNEQFF.

This clonotype was detected many times. The chain couples TRBV7-2 to TRBJ2-7, with 11 bases matching TRBD2. With 7 bases clipped from V and 5 bases from J, the junction kept 7 bases outside the gene matches. The CDR3 extends over 14 amino acids. The germline gives CDR1 SGHTA, CDR2 FQGNSA. CDR3 nucleotides: TGTGCCAGCAACATCCTAGCGGGAGGCAACGAGCAGTACTTC. The encoded protein is CASNILAGGNEQYF. Using reference TRBV7-2 and TRBJ2-7 for the parts outside the CDR3, the full variable domain is GAGVSQSPSNKVTEKGKDVELRCDPISGHTALYWYRQSLGQGLEFLIYFQGNSAPDKSGLPSDRFSAERTGGSVSTLTIQRTQQEDSAVYLCASNILAGGNEQYFGPGTRLTVT.

This clonotype was recorded at least ten times. V gene TRBV5-1 combines with J gene TRBJ2-3; possible D gene TRBD2, 5 bases. CDR1 SGHRS and CDR2 YFSETQ come from the germline V gene. Trimming shortened V by 1 base and J by 6 bases, and 18 bases separated the two germline ends. This CDR3 has 16 residues. CDR3 DNA: TGCGCCAGCAGCTTGCTGCCGGGGTTGAGTTTTGATACGCAGTATTTT. Protein: CASSLLPGLSFDTQYF.

In this sample, this clonotype turned up many times. The chain carries TRBV6-5 and TRBJ1-4, with 7 bases that match TRBD1. V lost 2 bases, J lost 13 bases, and 10 bases stayed unmatched. The CDR3 consists of 14 residues. Germline CDR1 is MNHEY and CDR2 is SVGAGI. CDR3 amino acids: CASSYRQGRASLFF. DNA for the CDR3: TGTGCCAGCAGTTACAGACAGGGCCGTGCTTCACTGTTTTTT.

This clonotype has ten or more counts. The rearrangement uses TRBV7-3 and TRBJ2-1; 10 bases map to TRBD2. Germline trimming cut 1 base from V and 1 base from J; bases unmatched to any gene: 1. CDR1 and CDR2 from the germline V gene are SGHTA and FQGTGA. The CDR3 contains 16 residues. The CDR3 DNA reads as TGTGCCAGCAGCTTAAGAGCGGGGGGGTCCTACAATGAGCAGTTCTTC. It specifies CASSLRAGGSYNEQFF.

This clonotype was observed at least ten times. The CDR3 coding sequence is TGCGCCAGCAGCTTTGCCCAGGGGGCGGACTATGGCTACACCTTC. It yields the protein CASSFAQGADYGYTF. The chain joins TRBV5-1 to TRBJ1-2; 8 bases fit TRBD1. The ends lost 2 bases at V and 3 bases at J; junction bases unmatched: 6. The CDR3 contains 15 residues. Germline V gene lookup returns CDR1 SGHRS and CDR2 YFSETQ. Full variable domain (rest looked up from reference TRBV5-1 and TRBJ1-2): KAGVTQTPRYLIKTRGQQVTLSCSPISGHRSVSWYQQTPGQGLQFLFEYFSETQRNKGNFPGRFSGRQFSNSRSEMNVSTLELGDSALYLCASSFAQGADYGYTFGSGTRLTVV.

Many counts were recorded for this clonotype. The chain links TRBV20-1 to TRBJ1-1, with TRBD1 matching over 7 bases. J lost 3 bases, V lost 0 bases, and 4 bases had no gene match. Germline V lookup: CDR1 DFQATT, CDR2 SNEGSKA (reference sequence). The CDR3 sequence is 14 residues long. The CDR3 is CSARETGAYTEAFF. CDR3 bases: TGCAGTGCTAGAGAAACAGGGGCGTACACTGAAGCTTTCTTT.

The rearrangement uses TRBV30 and TRBJ2-1, with D perhaps TRBD1 (6 bases). V lost 0 bases and J 2 bases, leaving 11 bases between the germline ends. The germline CDR1 and CDR2 sequences are GTSNPN and SVGIG (reference sequence). The CDR3 runs 15 residues. For the CDR3, the DNA is TGTGCCTGGAGTGTACCCCCAGGGGCCTACAATGAGCAGTTCTTC. This encodes CAWSVPPGAYNEQFF.

This clonotype was observed many times. J is TRBJ1-1 and V is TRBV7-2, with D maybe TRBD1 (6 bases). The CDR3 spans 14 residues. The V gene lost 3 bases and the J gene lost 0 bases, with 8 bases spanning the gap. CDR1 is SGHTA and CDR2 is FQGNSA in the germline V gene. In DNA, the CDR3 is TGTGCCAGCAGCTTCAGGGGCCTGAACACTGAAGCTTTCTTT. Protein: CASSFRGLNTEAFF. Filled out from reference TRBV7-2 and TRBJ1-1, the complete variable domain reads GAGVSQSPSNKVTEKGKDVELRCDPISGHTALYWYRQSLGQGLEFLIYFQGNSAPDKSGLPSDRFSAERTGGSVSTLTIQRTQQEDSAVYLCASSFRGLNTEAFFGQGTRLTVV.

This clonotype was picked up a small number of times. The chain recombines TRBV7-2 with TRBJ1-5; 9 positions match TRBD1. Germline CDR1 SGHTA, CDR2 FQGNSA. The trim removed 4 bases at V and 6 bases at J, leaving 4 bases unmatched. The CDR3 is 14 amino acids. DNA for the CDR3: TGTGCCAGCAGCTGGGACAGGGCCCGTCAGCCCCAGCATTTT. The encoded protein is CASSWDRARQPQHF.

The V gene is TRBV30, the J gene TRBJ2-5; D gene unclear. The V end lost 2 bases, the J end lost 2 bases, and 15 bases lay between the germline ends. The CDR3 contains 15 residues. The V gene's germline CDR1 is GTSNPN and CDR2 SVGIG (reference sequence). The CDR3 protein is CAWSRRSGPQETQYF. The CDR3 DNA reads TGTGCCTGGAGTCGAAGGTCCGGCCCGCAAGAGACCCAGTACTTC.

This clonotype was observed at least ten times. The chain joins TRBV5-1 to TRBJ1-2; D is unclear. V was cut by 3 bases and J by 7 bases, with 16 bases left in between. This CDR3 comprises 14 residues. The germline V gene encodes CDR1 SGHRS and CDR2 YFSETQ. The CDR3 DNA reads as TGCGCCAGCAGCTCTAGGGATTTCAGCCGTGGCTACACCTTC. It translates to CASSSRDFSRGYTF.

The sample holds many counts of this clonotype. The V gene is TRBV12-3 or TRBV12-4, the J gene TRBJ1-1; D call uncertain. V lost 6 bases, J lost 1 base, and 15 bases lay in between. The CDR3 contains 15 residues. The CDR3 loop reads CASSKSRTANTEAFF. The CDR3 DNA is TGTGCCAGCAGCAAATCGAGGACGGCGAACACTGAAGCTTTCTTT.

Many counts were recorded for this clonotype. The CDR3 is CASSFGTGTYNEQFF. The CDR3, as DNA: TGCGCCAGCAGCTTTGGGACAGGGACCTACAATGAGCAGTTCTTC. The rearrangement uses TRBV4-3 and TRBJ2-1; 9 bases map to TRBD1. Per the germline V gene, CDR1 is LGHNA and CDR2 is YSLEER. The trim removed 5 bases at V and 2 bases at J, leaving 4 bases unmatched. CDR3 length: 15 residues.